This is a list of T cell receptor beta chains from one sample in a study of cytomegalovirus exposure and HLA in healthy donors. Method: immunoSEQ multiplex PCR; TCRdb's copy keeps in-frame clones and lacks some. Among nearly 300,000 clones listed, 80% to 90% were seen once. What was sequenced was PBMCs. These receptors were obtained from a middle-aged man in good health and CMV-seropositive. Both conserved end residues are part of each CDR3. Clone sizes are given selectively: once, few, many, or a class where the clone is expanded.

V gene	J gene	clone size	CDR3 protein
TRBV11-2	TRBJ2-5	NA	CATSQRETQYF
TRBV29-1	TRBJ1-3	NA	CSVAGSSGNTIYF
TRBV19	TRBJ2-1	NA	CASSINRANEQFF
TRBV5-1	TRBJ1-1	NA	CATREGTEAFF
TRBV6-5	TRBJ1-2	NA	CASRTGTWNYGYTF
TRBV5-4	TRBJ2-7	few	CASSPSGGSRNEQYF
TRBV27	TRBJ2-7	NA	CASSLSGGASYEQYF
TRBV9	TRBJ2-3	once	CASSVSGSTDTQYF
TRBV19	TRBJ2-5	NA	CASSNGLASQTIKETQYF
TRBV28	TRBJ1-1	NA	CASSQRTGGRTEAFF
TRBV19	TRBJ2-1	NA	CASCCRDRGYNEQFF
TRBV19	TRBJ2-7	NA	CASSPGGLADQYEQYF
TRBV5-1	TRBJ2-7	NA	CASSLDRAVNEQYF
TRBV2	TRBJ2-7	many	CASSGLAGVYEQYF
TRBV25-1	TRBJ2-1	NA	CASSESGRAPVRGEQFF
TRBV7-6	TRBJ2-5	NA	CASSLPVLAGETQYF
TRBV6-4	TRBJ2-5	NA	CASSDPRGYQETQYF
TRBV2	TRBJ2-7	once	CASRLAGEGEQYF
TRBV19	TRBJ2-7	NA	CASSMGQAEQYF
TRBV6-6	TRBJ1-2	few	CASSLRTGLGPYGYTF
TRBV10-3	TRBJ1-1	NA	CATRQQNTEAFF
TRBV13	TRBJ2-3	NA	CASSLGSSTDTQYF
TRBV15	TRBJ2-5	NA	CATSGGLAGEETQYF
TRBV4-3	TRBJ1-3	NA	CASSPKAPPSRGATTGNTIYF
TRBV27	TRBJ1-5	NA	CASRRSGTGDQPQHF
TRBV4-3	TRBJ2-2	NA	CASSPSSGTSNTGELFF
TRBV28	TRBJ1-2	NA	CASTHPQGYTF
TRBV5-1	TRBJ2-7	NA	CASSFGTGQYEQYF
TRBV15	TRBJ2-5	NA	CATSRNQPKDRLGETQYF
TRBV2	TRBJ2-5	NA	CASNPTGTGVETQYF
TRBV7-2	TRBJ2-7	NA	CASSFQREGGEQYF
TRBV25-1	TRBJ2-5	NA	CASSDTDRVGETQYF
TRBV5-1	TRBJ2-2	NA	CASSLTVNTGELFF
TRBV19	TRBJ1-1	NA	CASTLGGTANTEAFF
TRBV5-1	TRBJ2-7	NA	CASSYSGSRYEQYF
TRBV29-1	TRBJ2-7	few	CSVLAGASYEQYF
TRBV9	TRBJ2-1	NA	CASSLQDSSYNEQFF
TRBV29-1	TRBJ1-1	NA	CSVPRIRRRHMNTEAFF
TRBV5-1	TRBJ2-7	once	CASSFTGAYEQYF
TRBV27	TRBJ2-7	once	CASRGTGVEQYF
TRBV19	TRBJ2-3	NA	CASTTSVADTQYF
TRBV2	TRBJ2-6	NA	CASSTGRSGANVLTF
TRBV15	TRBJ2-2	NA	CATSPRLAGVGTGELFF
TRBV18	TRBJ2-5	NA	CASSRFGQVKQETQYF
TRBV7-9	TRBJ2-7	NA	CASSFYSEQYF
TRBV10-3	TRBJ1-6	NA	CAIRGTGNENSPLHF
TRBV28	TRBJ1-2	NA	CASSLDRNYGYTF
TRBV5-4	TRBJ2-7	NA	CASSLGLAGVRGYEQYF